Below are 8 T cell receptor beta chains sequenced from a single sample in a study of human T cells and chemical hapten exposure. TCRdb recomputed calls from the RACE reads with MiXCR, one row per CDR3 protein. The sample holds about 40,000 distinct CDR3 sequences; around 3% are singletons and the top ten take less than 8.5%. This sample's time point: patch test 2, 6 weeks after DPC sensitization. Indicated treatment: therapeutic diphenylcyclopropenone sensitization with weekly scalp DPC. Material: whole blood, obtained in connection with sensitization to the hapten diphenylcyclopropenone (DPC). The origin of the receptors is a man aged 35 to 55 with alopecia areata. Some clones in this sample may be carry-over from other donors' samples.

This clonotype was recorded at least ten times. The rearrangement joins TRBV7-8 to TRBJ1-2; tentative D call: TRBD1 (5 bases). The V gene's germline CDR1 is SGHVS and CDR2 FQNEAQ. V gave up 4 bases and J gave up 3 bases, with 18 bases separating them. CDR3 size: 16 residues. CDR3 loop: CASSSWKFGTDYGYTF. The CDR3 nucleotides read TGTGCCAGCAGCTCGTGGAAATTCGGGACGGACTATGGCTACACCTTC. Looking up the rest from reference TRBV7-8 and TRBJ1-2 gives the full variable domain: GAGVSQSPRYKVAKRGQDVALRCDPISGHVSLFWYQQALGQGPEFLTYFQNEAQLDKSGLPSDRFFAERPEGSVSTLKIQRTQQEDSAVYLCASSSWKFGTDYGYTFGSGTRLTVV.

This clonotype appeared many times. V is TRBV12-3 or TRBV12-4 and J is TRBJ2-1; TRBD2 aligns across 12 bases. Trimming at V came to 6 bases and at J to 6 bases, leaving 15 bases not matched to a gene. There are 18 residues in the CDR3. The CDR3 spells CASRTSTRLAGDVNEQFF. For the CDR3, the DNA is TGTGCCAGCAGGACTAGTACCCGACTAGCGGGAGACGTCAATGAGCAGTTCTTC.

Ten or more counts support this clonotype. This chain joins TRBV7-3 and TRBJ1-1, with unresolved D. Trimming left V 1 base short and J 1 base short, with 4 bases between. The CDR3 has 13 amino acids. Germline CDR1 and CDR2: SGHTA and FQGTGA. The DNA of the CDR3 is TGTGCCAGCAGCTTAATAGGGAACACTGAAGCTTTCTTT. Translated: CASSLIGNTEAFF.

The J gene is TRBJ2-1, the V gene TRBV29-1; no definite D call. V lost 0 bases and J 7 bases, leaving 7 bases between the germline ends. Germline V gene lookup returns CDR1 SQVTM and CDR2 ANQGSEA. The CDR3 runs to 12 residues. The CDR3 sequence is CSVEDRINEQFF. Written as DNA, the CDR3 is TGCAGCGTTGAAGATCGGATTAATGAGCAGTTCTTC.

The sample holds many counts of this clonotype. The chain uses TRBV4-3 and TRBJ2-3, with TRBD2 matching 11 bases. This CDR3 region has 15 residues. Looked up from germline, CDR1 is LGHNA and CDR2 is YSLEER. V shed 6 bases, J shed 0 bases, and the junction held 2 bases outside the gene matches. CDR3 nucleotide sequence: TGCGCCAGCAGTAGCGGGAGGGCTAGCACAGATACGCAGTATTTT. It yields the protein CASSSGRASTDTQYF.

This clonotype was detected many times. The V gene is TRBV12-3 or TRBV12-4, the J gene TRBJ2-7; D is ambiguous. The CDR3 runs to 17 residues. Trimming cost V 3 bases and J 3 bases, with 21 bases left between them. CDR3: CASSFGQVVGRLYEQYF. CDR3 DNA sequence: TGTGCCAGCAGTTTTGGTCAGGTCGTGGGTCGTCTCTACGAGCAGTACTTC.

This clonotype was recorded at least ten times. The V gene is TRBV7-9, the J gene TRBJ1-5; D gene uncertain. CDR1 SEHNR and CDR2 FQNEAQ come from the germline V gene (reference sequence). This CDR3 has 13 residues. V lost 4 bases to trimming and J lost 6 bases, with 10 bases between them. The CDR3 DNA sequence: TGTGCCAGCAGCTCCCGGGTCGGTCAGCCCCAGCATTTT. It encodes CASSSRVGQPQHF. The whole variable domain, filled in from reference TRBV7-9 and TRBJ1-5, reads DTGVSQNPRHKITKRGQNVTFRCDPISEHNRLYWYRQTLGQGPEFLTYFQNEAQLEKSRLLSDRFSAERPKGSFSTLEIQRTEQGDSAMYLCASSSRVGQPQHFGDGTRLSIL.

Many counts were recorded for this clonotype. The V call is TRBV10-2, the J call TRBJ2-7; D not certain. V lost 6 bases and J 4 bases, leaving 13 bases between the germline ends. The germline V gene has CDR1 WSHSY and CDR2 SAAADI. This CDR3 comprises 13 residues. CDR3 protein: CASSPKVEYEQYF. The CDR3 bases are TGCGCCAGCAGCCCGAAGGTGGAGTACGAGCAGTACTTC.